A single sample gave rise to the 5 T cell receptor beta chains below, sequenced in a study of regulatory T cells in long-lasting Graves disease. According to the study, TCR beta libraries were built with iRepertoire HTBI primers and CDR3-region Arm-PCR. TCRdb used MiXCR to reprocess the multiplex PCR reads, holding one entry per CDR3 protein. The sample comprises a few hundred thousand distinct CDR3 sequences, around 18% of which are singletons, and approximately 15% rests with the top ten. Described time point: newly diagnosed GD, antithyroid drugs for less than 3 months. Extracted PBMC RNA gave rise to the TCR library. These data were also reused for a study on T cells in Graves' hyperthyroidism and ophthalmopathy.

Sample: peripheral blood mononuclear cells (PBMCs), taken at new diagnosis, from a patient treated with antithyroid drugs. The receptors derive from a woman in her 30s with Graves disease.

The chain couples TRBV27 to TRBJ1-2; 7 bases line up with TRBD1. Germline V CDR1 and CDR2: MNHEY, SMNVEV (reference sequence). V shed 6 bases and J 6 bases; nucleotides not matched to a gene: 10. The CDR3 extends over 14 amino acids. CDR3 sequence: CASSTQDRVDGYTF. The CDR3, as DNA: TGTGCCAGCAGCACCCAAGACAGGGTTGATGGCTACACCTTC.

This clonotype has ten or more counts. The chain joins TRBV11-1 to TRBJ1-1; 9 bases are a match to TRBD1. V dropped 5 bases and J dropped 6; count of bases not matched to a gene: 22. This CDR3 region has 19 residues. The germline V gene encodes CDR1 SGHAT and CDR2 FQDESV (reference sequence). In DNA form, the CDR3 reads TGTGCCAGCAGCCAAAAGCGGGACAGGGTGATTGAGTTGCGCTCTGAAGCTTTCTTT. Its protein is CASSQKRDRVIELRSEAFF.

This clonotype was found a few times. The chain combines TRBV7-2 with TRBJ1-2; D ambiguous. CDR3 length equals 14 residues. Germline CDR1 SGHTA, CDR2 FQGNSA. The V and J ends lost 4 bases and 6 bases respectively, with 15 bases between them. The CDR3 here is CASSSPDGRDGYTF. The CDR3, as DNA: TGTGCCAGCAGCTCGCCCGACGGGAGAGATGGCTACACCTTC.

This clonotype appeared many times. The chain combines TRBV2 with TRBJ1-5; D not certain. CDR3 length equals 11 residues. Trimming shortened V by 8 bases and J by 7 bases, and 9 bases separated the two germline ends. Germline V gene data show CDR1 as SNHLY and CDR2 as FYNNEI. CDR3 nucleotides: TGTGCCAGCGGAACGGGCCAGCCCCAGCATTTT. It translates to CASGTGQPQHF.

This clonotype was seen many times. The genes are TRBV20-1 and TRBJ2-7; 8 nucleotides line up with TRBD2. This CDR3 is built from 15 residues. V shed 2 bases and J 1 base; nucleotides not matched to a gene: 7. Germline CDR1 is DFQATT and CDR2 is SNEGSKA (reference sequence). The chain's CDR3 is CSARLRSGGSYEQYF. CDR3 sequence (DNA): TGCAGTGCTAGACTTCGGAGCGGGGGTTCCTACGAGCAGTACTTC.